These 24 T cell receptor beta chains came from one sample sequenced in a study of cytomegalovirus exposure and HLA in healthy donors. The repertoire was sequenced with immunoSEQ multiplex PCR; TCRdb's copy has only in-frame clones and lacks some. There are 160,000 or so clones in the sample; about 87% occur only once, and roughly 1.5% lies in the top ten. The sequenced material came from PBMCs. The receptors here all came from a woman aged 25 to 39 in good health and CMV-seronegative.

This clone came up a few times. J is TRBJ1-6 and V is TRBV21-1; the D call TRBD1 from the table was never checked on the DNA. TRBV21-1 is labeled a pseudogene. The CDR3 extends over 11 amino acids. The CDR3 sequence: CASSTNRGWGF. CDR3 DNA: TGTGCCAGCAGCACCAACAGGGGCTGGGGATTT.

V is TRBV7-9 and J is TRBJ2-7, with a weak D call TRBD1 (7 bases). V lost 4 bases and J 3 bases, leaving 22 bases between the germline ends. The CDR3 has 17 residues. Germline V gene lookup returns CDR1 SEHNR and CDR2 FQNEAQ (reference sequence). The CDR3 DNA reads as TGTGCCAGCAGCTCCCCTCCGACAGGGAAGGAGGGCTACGAGCAGTACTTC. Translated: CASSSPPTGKEGYEQYF. Full variable domain (missing parts from reference TRBV7-9 and TRBJ2-7): DTGVSQNPRHKITKRGQNVTFRCDPISEHNRLYWYRQTLGQGPEFLTYFQNEAQLEKSRLLSDRFSAERPKGSFSTLEIQRTEQGDSAMYLCASSSPPTGKEGYEQYFGPGTRLTVT.

This clone was detected a few times. The chain is built from TRBV11-3 and TRBJ1-1; a weak D match, TRBD1 (5 bases). The CDR3 contains 13 residues. The V end lost 5 bases, the J end lost 5 bases, and 12 bases lay between the germline ends. Germline loops: CDR1 SGHNT, CDR2 YENEEA. Written as DNA, the CDR3 is TGTGCCAGCAGCGCGACAGTAACGACTGAAGCTTTCTTT. Encoded protein: CASSATVTTEAFF. The whole variable domain, filled in from reference TRBV11-3 and TRBJ1-1, reads EAGVVQSPRYKIIEKKQPVAFWCNPISGHNTLYWYLQNLGQGPELLIRYENEEAVDDSQLPKDRFSAERLKGVDSTLKIQPAELGDSAVYLCASSATVTTEAFFGQGTRLTVV.

The V gene is TRBV10-1, the J gene TRBJ2-2, with D tentatively TRBD2 (6 bases). Germline assignment: CDR1 WNHNN and CDR2 SYGVQD (reference sequence). The CDR3 spans 16 residues. Trimming cost V 5 bases and J 6 bases, with 19 bases left between them. This chain's CDR3 is CASSFGAGPSPGELFF. The CDR3 DNA follows: TGCGCCAGCAGTTTCGGTGCGGGACCGAGCCCCGGGGAGCTGTTTTTT.

This chain joins TRBV6-6 and TRBJ1-6, with 7 bases aligning to TRBD1. Germline lookup yields CDR1 MNHNY and CDR2 SVGAGI (reference sequence). The junction had 8 bases not matched to a gene; V was cut back by 6 bases and J by 9 bases. The CDR3 has 14 amino acids. In DNA form, the CDR3 reads TGTGCCAGCAGCTCGGGCCCAGGGGGTTCACCCCTCCACTTT. This sequence encodes CASSSGPGGSPLHF.

The rearrangement links TRBV7-9 to TRBJ1-4; the D gene is possibly TRBD1 (5 bases). Germline assignment: CDR1 SEHNR and CDR2 FQNEAQ (reference sequence). The CDR3 extends over 14 amino acids. V shed 5 bases and J shed 7 bases, with 14 bases lying between them. The CDR3 coding sequence is TGTGCCAGCAGCCCGGGGGTACCCACTGAAAAACTGTTTTTT. Protein sequence: CASSPGVPTEKLFF.

This clone was counted a single time. This chain uses TRBV19 with TRBJ1-6; possible D gene TRBD1, 5 bases. Germline CDR1 reads LNHDA; CDR2 reads SQIVND (reference sequence). Trimming removed 3 bases at V and 7 bases at J, with 13 bases between. The CDR3 covers 15 residues. The CDR3 sequence: CASSIPMTANSPLHF. The CDR3 nucleotides are TGTGCCAGTAGTATTCCCATGACAGCCAATTCACCCCTCCACTTT.

This clone was found a few times. V usage is TRBV30 and J usage is TRBJ1-1; D ambiguous. Germline lookup yields CDR1 GTSNPN and CDR2 SVGIG (reference sequence). The CDR3 is 11 residues long. V lost 0 bases to trimming and J lost 7 bases, with 6 bases between them. In DNA, the CDR3 is TGTGCCTGGAGTGTGGTCGGTGAAGCTTTCTTT. Amino acid sequence: CAWSVVGEAFF.

This sequence joins TRBV30 and TRBJ1-1; D remains ambiguous. This CDR3 has 12 residues. The V gene lost 5 bases and the J gene lost 1 base, with 8 bases spanning the gap. Germline values: CDR1 GTSNPN, CDR2 SVGIG (reference sequence). CDR3 sequence reads: CAWSARNTEAFF. Written as DNA, the CDR3 is TGTGCCTGGTCGGCTAGGAACACTGAAGCTTTCTTT.

V is TRBV6-1 and J is TRBJ1-5; 9 bases align to TRBD1. The CDR3 runs to 15 residues. V lost 6 bases, J lost 2 bases, and 5 bases stayed unmatched. The germline V gene has CDR1 MNHNS and CDR2 SASEGT. The CDR3 here is CASRGTGRGNQPQHF. CDR3 nucleotide sequence: TGTGCCAGCAGAGGGACAGGGAGAGGCAATCAGCCCCAGCATTTT.

The chain links TRBV11-2 to TRBJ2-1; tentative D call: TRBD1 (5 bases). Looked up from germline, CDR1 is SGHAT and CDR2 is FQNNGV. Trimming pared 1 base from V and 9 bases from J, leaving 10 bases between. CDR3 length equals 13 residues. CDR3 coding DNA: TGTGCCAGCAGCTTAGGGCAGGGTTCTGAGCAGTTCTTC. This encodes CASSLGQGSEQFF.

The genes are TRBV7-2 and TRBJ2-1; 13 bases are a match to TRBD2. The CDR3 consists of 16 residues. Germline CDR1 and CDR2: SGHTA and FQGNSA. Trimming took 5 bases from V and 8 from J; bases not matched to a gene: 9. This CDR3 is CASSTSGGASMDEQFF. As DNA, the CDR3 is TGTGCCAGCAGCACTAGCGGGGGGGCCTCCATGGATGAGCAGTTCTTC.

The chain has TRBV7-8 and TRBJ1-1, with 9 positions matching TRBD1. The V and J ends lost 5 bases and 0 bases, in that order; junction bases with no gene match: 16. The CDR3 has 19 residues. Germline values: CDR1 SGHVS, CDR2 FQNEAQ. The CDR3 here is CASSSRPGQGRPLNTEAFF. CDR3 nucleotides: TGTGCCAGCAGCAGCCGACCAGGACAGGGGCGACCCTTGAACACTGAAGCTTTCTTT.

This chain joins TRBV7-2 and TRBJ2-5, with D tentatively TRBD2 (6 bases). CDR1 is SGHTA and CDR2 is FQGNSA in the germline V gene. The germline V and J ends were trimmed by 7 bases and 1 base, with 10 bases remaining between them. This CDR3 contains 13 residues. This chain's CDR3 is CASTARGQETQYF. CDR3 coding DNA: TGTGCCAGCACCGCGCGGGGCCAAGAGACCCAGTACTTC.

The V call is TRBV7-2, the J call TRBJ2-5, with TRBD1 matching over 7 bases. The CDR3 is 15 amino acids. V lost 7 bases and J lost 4; bases outside the gene matches: 12. Per the germline V gene, CDR1 is SGHTA and CDR2 is FQGNSA. The CDR3 region has the DNA TGTGCCAGCACCGAAAGGTGGGACAGTCGAGAGACCCAGTACTTC. This gives the protein CASTERWDSRETQYF. Filled out from reference TRBV7-2 and TRBJ2-5, the complete variable domain reads GAGVSQSPSNKVTEKGKDVELRCDPISGHTALYWYRQSLGQGLEFLIYFQGNSAPDKSGLPSDRFSAERTGGSVSTLTIQRTQQEDSAVYLCASTERWDSRETQYFGPGTRLLVL.

The chain has TRBV6-5 and TRBJ2-7; D is perhaps TRBD1 (6 bases). The CDR3 length is 13 residues. From germline, CDR1 is MNHEY and CDR2 SVGAGI. V lost 7 bases to trimming and J lost 7 bases, with 17 bases between them. This CDR3 reads CASNKGGAGEQYF. CDR3 bases: TGTGCCAGCAATAAAGGGGGTGCGGGTGAGCAGTACTTC.

This clone occurred once. V usage is TRBV7-9 and J usage is TRBJ2-3, with 7 positions matching TRBD1. The CDR3 covers 16 residues. Looked up from germline, CDR1 is SEHNR and CDR2 is FQNEAQ (reference sequence). Trimming removed 4 bases from V and 2 bases from J; junction bases left unmatched: 9. The CDR3 here is CASSYGLTGITDTQYF. The CDR3 DNA sequence: TGTGCCAGCAGCTACGGTCTGACAGGGATCACAGATACGCAGTATTTT.

This clone was found once. The chain couples TRBV5-1 to TRBJ1-2; TRBD1 matches 11 bases. Germline CDR1 reads SGHRS; CDR2 reads YFSETQ. With V trimmed by 4 bases and J by 4 bases, 9 bases remained unmatched. This CDR3 has 16 amino acids. The CDR3 DNA reads as TGCGCCAGCAGCCCCGGACAGGGGGCGGGTTCCTATGGCTACACCTTC. Its translation is CASSPGQGAGSYGYTF.

The V gene is TRBV5-4, the J gene TRBJ1-1; TRBD1 agrees at 8 bases. The CDR3 extends over 16 amino acids. In germline, CDR1 is SGHNT, CDR2 YYREEE (reference sequence). V shed 3 bases, J shed 0 bases, and the junction held 7 bases outside the gene matches. The CDR3 spells CASSSTGVRMNTEAFF. CDR3 DNA: TGTGCCAGCAGCTCGACAGGGGTTAGGATGAACACTGAAGCTTTCTTT.

This chain uses TRBV18 with TRBJ2-1; D is possibly TRBD1 (5 bases). The V end was cut by 4 bases, the J end by 3 bases, with 7 bases between. This CDR3 is 13 amino acids long. Per the germline V gene, CDR1 is KGHSH and CDR2 is LQKENI. The CDR3 reads CASSLDNYNEQFF. CDR3 coding DNA: TGTGCCAGCTCACTGGACAACTACAATGAGCAGTTCTTC.

The chain links TRBV5-8 to TRBJ2-7; D gene ambiguous. The CDR3 has 14 residues. Germline CDR1 reads SGHTS; CDR2 reads YDEGEE. Trimming left V 3 bases short and J 3 bases short, with 13 bases between. The CDR3 DNA is TGTGCCAGCAGCTACGCTTTTGCAGGCTACGAGCAGTACTTC. Translation: CASSYAFAGYEQYF.

The chain carries TRBV13 and TRBJ2-5; 8 bases are shared with TRBD2. CDR1 PRHDT and CDR2 FYEKMQ come from the germline V gene (reference sequence). The CDR3 has 15 amino acids. V lost 1 base to trimming and J lost 5 bases; unmatched junction nucleotides: 6. This chain's CDR3 is CASSLAGGPTETQYF. As DNA, the CDR3 is TGTGCCAGCAGCTTAGCGGGGGGGCCCACGGAGACCCAGTACTTC. Supplemented by reference TRBV13 and TRBJ2-5, the full variable domain reads AAGVIQSPRHLIKEKRETATLKCYPIPRHDTVYWYQQGPGQDPQFLISFYEKMQSDKGSIPDRFSAQQFSDYHSELNMSSLELGDSALYFCASSLAGGPTETQYFGPGTRLLVL.

This rearrangement joins TRBV29-1 to TRBJ2-7; 7 bases are shared with TRBD1. V gave up 6 bases and J gave up 0 bases; unmatched junction bases: 5. Germline V CDR1 and CDR2: SQVTM, ANQGSEA. CDR3 length: 13 amino acids. CDR3 nucleotides: TGCAGCGTACGACAGGGACCCTCCTACGAGCAGTACTTC. Amino acids: CSVRQGPSYEQYF.

DNA of the CDR3: TGCGCCAGCAGTGAGAGGACTAGCGGGGGGCCAGATACGCAGTATTTT. This encodes CASSERTSGGPDTQYF. This chain uses TRBV10-1 with TRBJ2-3; 14 bases map to TRBD2. Germline CDR1 WNHNN, CDR2 SYGVQD (reference sequence). Trimming cost V 2 bases and J 4 bases; bases outside gene matches: 2. The CDR3 totals 16 residues.